These T cell receptor beta chains were read from a single sample in a study of blood T cell repertoires in COVID-19. TCRdb keeps only in-frame clones here, not all; method: immunoSEQ multiplex PCR. This sample has tens of thousands of clones, with around 84% found just once. Sequencing input: peripheral blood. The receptors stem from a man aged 50-60 years with acute or convalescent COVID-19. Each CDR3 is given with its conserved first and last residue. A D gene is named only where the DNA matches it firmly. Size is omitted from some rows. Given values are once, few, many or a class for expanded clones.

D,size,J,V,CDR3,DNA
-,-,TRBJ2-5,TRBV19,CASGAKGGTEVETQYF,TGTGCCAGTGGGGCGAAAGGCGGGACAGAAGTAGAGACCCAGTACTTC
TRBD1,-,TRBJ2-7,TRBV11-2,CASSRTGPEQYF,TGTGCCAGCAGCAGGACAGGTCCCGAGCAGTACTTC
-,-,TRBJ1-6,TRBV28,CASSSPPLYNSPLHF,TGTGCCAGCAGTTCCCCCCCCCTCTATAATTCACCCCTCCACTTT
-,-,TRBJ2-7,TRBV7-8,CASSRDDRPYEQYF,TGTGCCAGCAGCCGAGACGACAGGCCCTACGAGCAGTACTTC
TRBD2,-,TRBJ2-3,TRBV4-2,CASSQDRNGGGDTQYF,TGTGCCAGCAGCCAAGATAGGAACGGGGGGGGAGATACGCAGTATTTT
TRBD1,-,TRBJ2-2,TRBV19,CASSWGQGQNRELFF,TGTGCCAGTAGTTGGGGACAGGGTCAGAACAGGGAGCTGTTTTTT
-,-,TRBJ1-5,TRBV3-1/TRBV3-2,CASSQGTGHQPQHF,TGTGCCAGCAGCCAAGGAACAGGACATCAGCCCCAGCATTTT
TRBD2,-,TRBJ2-1,TRBV7-6,CASSSLGAGGYNEQFF,TGTGCCAGCAGCTCCCTCGGGGCGGGGGGATACAATGAGCAGTTCTTC
-,once,TRBJ1-2,TRBV5-4,CASSLGHNYGYTF,TGTGCCAGCAGCTTGGGACACAACTATGGCTACACCTTC
TRBD2,-,TRBJ2-1,TRBV5-1,CASSLGIAGGYNEQFF,TGCGCCAGCAGCCTTGGAATCGCGGGAGGGTACAATGAGCAGTTCTTC
TRBD2,-,TRBJ2-2,TRBV7-7,CASSPGLAANTGELFF,TGTGCCAGCAGCCCGGGACTAGCGGCGAACACCGGGGAGCTGTTTTTT
-,-,TRBJ1-5,TRBV18,CASSPPDQPQHF,TGTGCCAGCTCACCACCCGATCAGCCCCAGCATTTT
-,-,TRBJ2-1,TRBV25-1,CASSGLLSNEQFF,TGTGCCAGCAGTGGCCTTCTGAGCAACGAGCAGTTCTTC
TRBD1,-,TRBJ2-3,TRBV19,CASSIDLSGLGTGPDTQYF,TGTGCCAGTAGTATAGATCTCTCCGGTTTAGGGACAGGGCCGGATACGCAGTATTTT